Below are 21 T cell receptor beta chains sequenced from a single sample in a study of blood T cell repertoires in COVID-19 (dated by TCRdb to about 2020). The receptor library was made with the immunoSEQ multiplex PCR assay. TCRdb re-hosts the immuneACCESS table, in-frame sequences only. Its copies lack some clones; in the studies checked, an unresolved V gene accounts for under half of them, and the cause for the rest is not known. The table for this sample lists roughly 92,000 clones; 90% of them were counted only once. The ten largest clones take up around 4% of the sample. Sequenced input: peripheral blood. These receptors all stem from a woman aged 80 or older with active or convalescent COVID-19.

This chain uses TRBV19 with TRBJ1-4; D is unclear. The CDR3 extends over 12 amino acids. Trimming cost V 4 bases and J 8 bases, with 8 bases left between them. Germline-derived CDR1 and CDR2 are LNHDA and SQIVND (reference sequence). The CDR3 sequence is CASSTFQEKLFF. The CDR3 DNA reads TGTGCCAGTAGTACGTTCCAGGAAAAACTGTTTTTT.

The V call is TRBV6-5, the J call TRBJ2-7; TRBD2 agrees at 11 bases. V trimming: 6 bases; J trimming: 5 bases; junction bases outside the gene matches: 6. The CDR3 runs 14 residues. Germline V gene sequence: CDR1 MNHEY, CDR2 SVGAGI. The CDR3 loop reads CASRIAGGIDEQYF. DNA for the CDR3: TGTGCCAGCAGAATAGCGGGAGGGATAGACGAGCAGTACTTC.

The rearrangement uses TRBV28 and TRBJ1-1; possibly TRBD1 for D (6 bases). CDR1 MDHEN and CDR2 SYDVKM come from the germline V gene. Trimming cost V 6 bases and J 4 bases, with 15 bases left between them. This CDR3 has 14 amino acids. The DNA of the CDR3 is TGTGCCAGCAGCCACTCGACAGGAATCACTGAAGCTTTCTTT. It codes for CASSHSTGITEAFF.

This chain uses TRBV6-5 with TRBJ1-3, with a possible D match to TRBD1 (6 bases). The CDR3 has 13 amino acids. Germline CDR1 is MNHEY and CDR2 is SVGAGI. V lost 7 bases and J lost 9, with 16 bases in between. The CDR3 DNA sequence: TGTGCCAGCACAAACAGGGATTATGGCACCATATATTTT. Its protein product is CASTNRDYGTIYF.

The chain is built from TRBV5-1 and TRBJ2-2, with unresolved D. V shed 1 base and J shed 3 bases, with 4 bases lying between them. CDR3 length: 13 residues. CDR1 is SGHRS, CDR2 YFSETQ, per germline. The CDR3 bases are TGCGCCAGCAGCTTGCAGGACACCGGGGAGCTGTTTTTT. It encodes CASSLQDTGELFF.

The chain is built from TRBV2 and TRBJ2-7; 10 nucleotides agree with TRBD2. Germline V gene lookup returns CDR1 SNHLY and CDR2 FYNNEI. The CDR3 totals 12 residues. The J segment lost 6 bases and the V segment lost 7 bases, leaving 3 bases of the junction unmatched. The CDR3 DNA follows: TGTGCCAGCATCTCTAGCGGGAGCGAGCAGTACTTC. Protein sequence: CASISSGSEQYF.

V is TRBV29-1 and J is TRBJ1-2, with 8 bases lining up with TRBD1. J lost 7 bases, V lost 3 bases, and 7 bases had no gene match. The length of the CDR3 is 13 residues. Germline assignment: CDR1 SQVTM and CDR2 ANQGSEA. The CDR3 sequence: CSVDTGGLGGYTF. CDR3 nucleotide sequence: TGCAGCGTTGATACAGGGGGATTGGGTGGCTACACCTTC.

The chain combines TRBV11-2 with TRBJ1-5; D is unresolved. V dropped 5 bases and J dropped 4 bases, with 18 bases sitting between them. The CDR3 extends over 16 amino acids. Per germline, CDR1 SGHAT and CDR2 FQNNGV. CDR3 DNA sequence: TGTGCCAGCAGCGTAGGACCGCCAGACTTTAATCAGCCCCAGCATTTT. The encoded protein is CASSVGPPDFNQPQHF.

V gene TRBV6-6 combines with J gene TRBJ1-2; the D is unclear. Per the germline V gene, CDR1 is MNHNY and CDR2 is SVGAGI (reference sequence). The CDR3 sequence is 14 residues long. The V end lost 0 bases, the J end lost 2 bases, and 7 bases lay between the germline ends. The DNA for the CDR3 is TGTGCCAGCAGTTACTCGGCAGCGAACTATGGCTACACCTTC. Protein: CASSYSAANYGYTF.

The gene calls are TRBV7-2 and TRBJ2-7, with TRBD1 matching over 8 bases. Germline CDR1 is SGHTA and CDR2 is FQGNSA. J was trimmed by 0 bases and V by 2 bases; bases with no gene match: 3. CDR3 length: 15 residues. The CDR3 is CASSLSTGGSYEQYF. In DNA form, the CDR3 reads TGTGCCAGCAGCTTAAGTACAGGGGGCTCCTACGAGCAGTACTTC.

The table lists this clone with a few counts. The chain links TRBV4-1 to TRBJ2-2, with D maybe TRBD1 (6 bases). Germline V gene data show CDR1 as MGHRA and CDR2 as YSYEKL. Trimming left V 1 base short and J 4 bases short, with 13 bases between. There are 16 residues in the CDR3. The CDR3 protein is CASSQVPGATTGELFF. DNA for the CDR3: TGCGCCAGCAGCCAAGTACCAGGGGCCACCACCGGGGAGCTGTTTTTT.

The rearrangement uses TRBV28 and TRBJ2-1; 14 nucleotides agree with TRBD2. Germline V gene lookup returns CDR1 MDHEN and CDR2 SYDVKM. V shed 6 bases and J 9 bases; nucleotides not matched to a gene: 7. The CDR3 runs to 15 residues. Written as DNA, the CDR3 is TGTGCCAGCAGCGCCGGGACTAGCGGGAGTTTTGAGCAGTTCTTC. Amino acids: CASSAGTSGSFEQFF.

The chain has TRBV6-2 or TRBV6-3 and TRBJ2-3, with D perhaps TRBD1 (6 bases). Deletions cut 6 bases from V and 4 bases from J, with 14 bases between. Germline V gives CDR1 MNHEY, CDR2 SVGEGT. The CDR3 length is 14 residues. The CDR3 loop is CASSRAGTPDTQYF. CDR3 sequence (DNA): TGTGCCAGCAGCCGGGCAGGGACACCAGATACGCAGTATTTT.

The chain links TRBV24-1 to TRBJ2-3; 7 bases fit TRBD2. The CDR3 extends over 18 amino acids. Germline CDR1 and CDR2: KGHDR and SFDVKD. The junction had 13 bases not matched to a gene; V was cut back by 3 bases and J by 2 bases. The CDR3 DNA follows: TGTGCCACCAGTGATAGGACCTTGACTAGCCGATACACAGATACGCAGTATTTT. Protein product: CATSDRTLTSRYTDTQYF.

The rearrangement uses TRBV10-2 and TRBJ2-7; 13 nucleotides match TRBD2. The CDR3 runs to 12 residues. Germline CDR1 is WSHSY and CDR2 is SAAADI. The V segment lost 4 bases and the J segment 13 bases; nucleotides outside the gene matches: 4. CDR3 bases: TGCGCCAGCAGTGGAGGACTAGCGGGAGCATACTTC. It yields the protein CASSGGLAGAYF.

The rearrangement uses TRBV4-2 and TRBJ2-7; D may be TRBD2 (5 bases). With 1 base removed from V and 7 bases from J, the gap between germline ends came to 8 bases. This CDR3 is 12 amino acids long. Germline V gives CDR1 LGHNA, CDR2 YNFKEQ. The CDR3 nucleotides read TGTGCCAGCAGCCAAGTTACGGGAGAGCAGTACTTC. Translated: CASSQVTGEQYF.

CDR3 DNA sequence: TGTGCCAGCCTTCCTAATGGACAGGGGACCTACGAGCAGTACTTC. Protein sequence: CASLPNGQGTYEQYF. The chain employs TRBV28 and TRBJ2-7, with 9 bases fitting TRBD1. The CDR3 runs 15 residues. The germline V gene encodes CDR1 MDHEN and CDR2 SYDVKM. The V and J ends lost 8 bases and 2 bases, in that order; junction bases with no gene match: 10.

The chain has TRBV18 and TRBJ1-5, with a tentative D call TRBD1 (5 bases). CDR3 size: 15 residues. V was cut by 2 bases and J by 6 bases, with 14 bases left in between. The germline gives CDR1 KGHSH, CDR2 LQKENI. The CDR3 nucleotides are TGTGCCAGCTCACCATTGGGGGGATGGAGTCAGCCCCAGCATTTT. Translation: CASSPLGGWSQPQHF.

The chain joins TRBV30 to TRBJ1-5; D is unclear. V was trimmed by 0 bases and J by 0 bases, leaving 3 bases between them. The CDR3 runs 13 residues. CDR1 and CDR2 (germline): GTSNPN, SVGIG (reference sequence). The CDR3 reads CAWSVGSNQPQHF. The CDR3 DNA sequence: TGTGCCTGGAGTGTCGGTAGCAATCAGCCCCAGCATTTT.

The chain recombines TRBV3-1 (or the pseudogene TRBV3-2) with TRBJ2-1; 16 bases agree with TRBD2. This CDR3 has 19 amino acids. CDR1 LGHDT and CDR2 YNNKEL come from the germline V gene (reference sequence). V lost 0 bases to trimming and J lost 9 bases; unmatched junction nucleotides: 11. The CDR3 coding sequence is TGTGCCAGCAGCCAAGACATCCCGGGACTAGCGGGAGGGCCAAGTGAGCAGTTCTTC. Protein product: CASSQDIPGLAGGPSEQFF.

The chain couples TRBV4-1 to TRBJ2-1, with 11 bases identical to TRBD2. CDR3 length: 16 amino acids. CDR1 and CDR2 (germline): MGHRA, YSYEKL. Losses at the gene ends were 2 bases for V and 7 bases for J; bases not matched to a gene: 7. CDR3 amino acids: CASSQSLAGAGNEQFF. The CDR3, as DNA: TGCGCCAGCAGCCAATCACTAGCGGGAGCGGGAAATGAGCAGTTCTTC.